This T cell receptor (beta chain) is drawn from a study of beta chain features in type 1 diabetes. Across the whole study: The patient and healthy donor groups were comparable for age, gender and cell yields. Whole-study findings and limits: There was a moderate but significant shortening of TCRB CDR3s in all four CD4+ subsets of Type 1 diabetes patients. Patients and controls would share equally any PCR tilt toward shorter templates.

V gave up 2 bases and J gave up 0 bases, with 15 bases separating them. CDR3 length equals 17 residues. CDR1 SGHNT and CDR2 YYREEE come from the germline V gene (reference sequence). Donors contributed one heparinised blood draw apiece, averaging about 116 mL. Reverse transcription of all isolated RNA meant that expressed TCRB transcripts were sequenced. Produced via immunoSEQ multiplex PCR; TCRdb's table is partial and in-frame only. The sample includes about 150,000 clones, 8.5% to 14% of them seen just once. This clone was seen more than once but under ten times. The antigen remains undetermined. The sequence derives from a man in his late teens or twenties in good health. V and J are TRBV5-4 and TRBJ2-1; TRBD1 or TRBD2 may be the D gene (6 bases each). Sample: central memory CD4+ T cells from blood. The CDR3 DNA sequence: TGTGCCAGCAGCTTCGGGGGCCCCGGGAACTCCTACAATGAGCAGTTCTTC. Translated, it gives CASSFGGPGNSYNEQFF.